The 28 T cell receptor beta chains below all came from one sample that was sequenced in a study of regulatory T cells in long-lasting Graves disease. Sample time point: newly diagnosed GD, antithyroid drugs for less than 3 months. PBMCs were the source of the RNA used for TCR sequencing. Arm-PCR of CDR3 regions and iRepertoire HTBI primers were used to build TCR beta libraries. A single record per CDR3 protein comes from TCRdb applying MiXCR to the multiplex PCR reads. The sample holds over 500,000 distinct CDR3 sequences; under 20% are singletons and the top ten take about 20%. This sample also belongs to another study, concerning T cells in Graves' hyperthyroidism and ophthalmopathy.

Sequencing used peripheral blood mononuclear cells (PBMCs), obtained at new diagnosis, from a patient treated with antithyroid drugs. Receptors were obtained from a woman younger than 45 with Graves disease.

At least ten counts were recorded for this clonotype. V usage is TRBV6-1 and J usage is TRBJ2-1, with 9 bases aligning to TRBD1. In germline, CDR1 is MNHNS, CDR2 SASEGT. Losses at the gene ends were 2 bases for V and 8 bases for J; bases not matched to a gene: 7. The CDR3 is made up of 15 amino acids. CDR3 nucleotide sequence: TGTGCCAGCAGTGAATGGACAGGGGAAGGCTATGAGCAGTTCTTC. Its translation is CASSEWTGEGYEQFF.

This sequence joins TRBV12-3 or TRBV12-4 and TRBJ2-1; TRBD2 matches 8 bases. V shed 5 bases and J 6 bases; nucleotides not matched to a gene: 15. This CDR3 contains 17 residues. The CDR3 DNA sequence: TGTGCCAGCAGTCGGGTAGCGGGAAAGTTTAGTTTCAATGAGCAGTTCTTC. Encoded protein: CASSRVAGKFSFNEQFF.

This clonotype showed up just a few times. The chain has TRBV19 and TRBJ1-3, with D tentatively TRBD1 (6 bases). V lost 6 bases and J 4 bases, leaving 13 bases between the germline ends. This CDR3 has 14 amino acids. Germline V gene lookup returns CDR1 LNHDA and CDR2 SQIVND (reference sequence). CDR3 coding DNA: TGTGCCAGTAGGCACCTCGGACAGGGAAACACCATATATTTT. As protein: CASRHLGQGNTIYF. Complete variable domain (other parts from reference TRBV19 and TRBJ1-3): DGGITQSPKYLFRKEGQNVTLSCEQNLNHDAMYWYRQDPGQGLRLIYYSQIVNDFQKGDIAEGYSVSREKKESFPLTVTSAQKNPTAFYLCASRHLGQGNTIYFGEGSWLTVV.

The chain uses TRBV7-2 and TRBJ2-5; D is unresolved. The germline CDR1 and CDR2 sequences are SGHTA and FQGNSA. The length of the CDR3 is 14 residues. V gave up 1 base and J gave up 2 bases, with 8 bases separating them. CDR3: CASSLVEVQETQYF. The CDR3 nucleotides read TGTGCCAGCAGCTTAGTCGAGGTGCAAGAGACCCAGTACTTC.

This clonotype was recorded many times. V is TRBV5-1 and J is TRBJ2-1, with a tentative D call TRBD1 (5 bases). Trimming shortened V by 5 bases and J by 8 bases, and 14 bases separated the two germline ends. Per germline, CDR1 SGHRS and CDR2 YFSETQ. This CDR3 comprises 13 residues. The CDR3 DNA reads TGCGCCAGCAGTCGCAACCAGGGTTATGAGCAGTTCTTC. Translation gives CASSRNQGYEQFF.

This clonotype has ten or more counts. The CDR3 loop is CASSTNMNTEAFF. The CDR3 DNA sequence: TGTGCCAGCAGCACAAATATGAACACTGAAGCTTTCTTT. The chain employs TRBV6-1 and TRBJ1-1; no firm D call. The CDR3 loop spans 13 amino acids. Trimming removed 6 bases from V and 0 bases from J, with 8 bases in between. Germline V gene data show CDR1 as MNHNS and CDR2 as SASEGT.

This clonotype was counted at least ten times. CDR3 sequence: CASRGTWVGSYNEQFF. The CDR3 coding sequence is TGTGCCAGCAGGGGGACTTGGGTCGGCTCCTACAATGAGCAGTTCTTC. The chain employs TRBV27 and TRBJ2-1, with D possibly matching TRBD2 (6 bases). V lost 6 bases to trimming and J lost 0 bases, with 15 bases between them. The CDR3 runs to 16 residues. CDR1 and CDR2 from the germline V gene are MNHEY and SMNVEV (reference sequence).

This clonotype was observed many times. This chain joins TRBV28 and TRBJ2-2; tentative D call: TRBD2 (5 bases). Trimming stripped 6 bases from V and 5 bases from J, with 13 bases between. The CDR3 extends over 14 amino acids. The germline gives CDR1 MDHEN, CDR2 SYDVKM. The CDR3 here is CASRRMRETGELFF. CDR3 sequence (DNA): TGTGCCAGCAGGCGGATGAGGGAGACCGGGGAGCTGTTTTTT.

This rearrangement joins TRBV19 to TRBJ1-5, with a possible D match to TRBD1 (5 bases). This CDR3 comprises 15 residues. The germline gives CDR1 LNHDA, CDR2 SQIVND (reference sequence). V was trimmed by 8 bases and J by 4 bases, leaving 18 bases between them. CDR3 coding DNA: TGTGCCAGTTCTTTGGGGGTGAGGTTTAATCAGCCCCAGCATTTT. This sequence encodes CASSLGVRFNQPQHF.

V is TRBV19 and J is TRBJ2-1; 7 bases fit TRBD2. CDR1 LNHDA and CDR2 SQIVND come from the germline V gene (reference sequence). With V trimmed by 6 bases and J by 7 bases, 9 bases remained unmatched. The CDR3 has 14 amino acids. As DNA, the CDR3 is TGTGCCAGTAGACAGGCGGGAGTAGGGAATGAGCAGTTCTTC. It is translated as CASRQAGVGNEQFF.

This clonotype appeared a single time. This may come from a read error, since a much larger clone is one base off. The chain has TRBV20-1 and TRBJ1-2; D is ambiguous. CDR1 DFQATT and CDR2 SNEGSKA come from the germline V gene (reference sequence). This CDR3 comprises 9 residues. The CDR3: CSARGTGNF. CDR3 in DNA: TGCAGTGCTAGAGGTACCGGAAACTTC.

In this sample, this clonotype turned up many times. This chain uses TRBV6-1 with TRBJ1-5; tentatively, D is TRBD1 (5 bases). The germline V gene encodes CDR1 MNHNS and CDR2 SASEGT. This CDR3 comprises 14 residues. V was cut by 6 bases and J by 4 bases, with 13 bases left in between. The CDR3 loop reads CASSYKGTNQPQHF. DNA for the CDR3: TGTGCCAGCAGCTACAAGGGGACGAATCAGCCCCAGCATTTT.

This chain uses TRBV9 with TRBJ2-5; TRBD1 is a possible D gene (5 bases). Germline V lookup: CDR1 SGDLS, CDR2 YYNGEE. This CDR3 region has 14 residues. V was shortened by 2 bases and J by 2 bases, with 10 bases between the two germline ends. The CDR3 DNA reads TGTGCCAGCAGCGTTGGGGCTATTCAAGAGACCCAGTACTTC. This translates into CASSVGAIQETQYF.

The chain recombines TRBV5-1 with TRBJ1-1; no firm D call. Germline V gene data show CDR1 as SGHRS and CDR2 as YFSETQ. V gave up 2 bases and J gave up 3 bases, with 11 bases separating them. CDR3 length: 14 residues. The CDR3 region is CASSFGVMDTEAFF. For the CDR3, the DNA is TGCGCCAGCAGCTTCGGGGTTATGGACACTGAAGCTTTCTTT.

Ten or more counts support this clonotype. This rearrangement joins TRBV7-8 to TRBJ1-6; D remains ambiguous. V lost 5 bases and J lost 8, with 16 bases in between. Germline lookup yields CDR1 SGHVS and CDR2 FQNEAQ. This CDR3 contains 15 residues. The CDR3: CASSPAWDKHSPLHF. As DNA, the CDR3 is TGTGCCAGCAGCCCTGCTTGGGATAAACATTCACCCCTCCACTTT.

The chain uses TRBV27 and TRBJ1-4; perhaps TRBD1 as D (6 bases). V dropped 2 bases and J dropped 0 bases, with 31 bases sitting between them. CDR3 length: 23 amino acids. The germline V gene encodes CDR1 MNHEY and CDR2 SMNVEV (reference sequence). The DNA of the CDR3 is TGTGCCAGCAGTTTAAGGGGGGGCCCTTCGACAGACGACCCATCTCCAACTAATGAAAAACTGTTTTTT. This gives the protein CASSLRGGPSTDDPSPTNEKLFF.

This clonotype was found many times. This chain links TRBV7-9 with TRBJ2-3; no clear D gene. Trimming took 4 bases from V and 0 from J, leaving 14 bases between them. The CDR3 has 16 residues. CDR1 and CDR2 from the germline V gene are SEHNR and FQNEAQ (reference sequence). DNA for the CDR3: TGTGCCAGCAGCTCCTGGACGGTTTCTAGCACAGATACGCAGTATTTT. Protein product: CASSSWTVSSTDTQYF.

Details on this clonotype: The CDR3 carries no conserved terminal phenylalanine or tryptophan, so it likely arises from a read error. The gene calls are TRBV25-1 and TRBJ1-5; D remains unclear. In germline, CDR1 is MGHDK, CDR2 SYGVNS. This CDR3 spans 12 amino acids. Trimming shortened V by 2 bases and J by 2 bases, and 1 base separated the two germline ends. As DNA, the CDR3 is TGTGCCAGCAGTGAAGGCAATCAGCCCCAGCATTCT. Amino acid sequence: CASSEGNQPQHS.

The DNA of the CDR3 is TGTGCCATCAGCCCGGACCCGAGTAGTGAGCAGTTCTTC. Encoded protein: CAISPDPSSEQFF. The chain is built from TRBV10-3 and TRBJ2-1; D gene ambiguous. V dropped 6 bases and J dropped 9 bases, with 15 bases sitting between them. The germline V gene encodes CDR1 ENHRY and CDR2 SYGVKD. CDR3 length: 13 residues.

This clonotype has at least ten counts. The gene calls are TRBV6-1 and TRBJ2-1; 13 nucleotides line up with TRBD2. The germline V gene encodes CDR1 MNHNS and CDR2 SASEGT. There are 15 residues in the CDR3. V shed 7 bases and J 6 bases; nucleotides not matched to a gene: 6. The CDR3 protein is CASNLLAGGPNEQFF. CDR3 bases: TGTGCCAGCAATCTACTAGCGGGAGGGCCCAATGAGCAGTTCTTC.

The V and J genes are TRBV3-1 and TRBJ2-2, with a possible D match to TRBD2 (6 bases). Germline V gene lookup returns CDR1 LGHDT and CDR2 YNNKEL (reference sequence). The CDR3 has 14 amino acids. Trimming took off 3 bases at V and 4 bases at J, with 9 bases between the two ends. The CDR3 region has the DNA TGTGCCAGCAGCCAGTGGCGGGGCACCGGGGAGCTGTTTTTT. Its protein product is CASSQWRGTGELFF. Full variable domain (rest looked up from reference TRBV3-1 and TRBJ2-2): DTAVSQTPKYLVTQMGNDKSIKCEQNLGHDTMYWYKQDSKKFLKIMFSYNNKELIINETVPNRFSPKSPDKAHLNLHINSLELGDSAVYFCASSQWRGTGELFFGEGSRLTVL.

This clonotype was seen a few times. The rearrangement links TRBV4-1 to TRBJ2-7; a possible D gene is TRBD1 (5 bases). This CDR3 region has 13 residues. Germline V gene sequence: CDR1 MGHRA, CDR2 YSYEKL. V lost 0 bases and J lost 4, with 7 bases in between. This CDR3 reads CASSQEQAYEQYF. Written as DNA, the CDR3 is TGCGCCAGCAGCCAAGAACAGGCATACGAGCAGTACTTC.

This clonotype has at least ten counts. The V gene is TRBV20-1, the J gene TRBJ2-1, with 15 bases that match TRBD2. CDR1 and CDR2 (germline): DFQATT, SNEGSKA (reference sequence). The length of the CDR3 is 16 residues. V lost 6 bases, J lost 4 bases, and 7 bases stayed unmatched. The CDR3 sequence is CSARTSGRGTYNEQFF. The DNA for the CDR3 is TGCAGTGCCAGGACTAGCGGGAGGGGTACGTACAATGAGCAGTTCTTC.

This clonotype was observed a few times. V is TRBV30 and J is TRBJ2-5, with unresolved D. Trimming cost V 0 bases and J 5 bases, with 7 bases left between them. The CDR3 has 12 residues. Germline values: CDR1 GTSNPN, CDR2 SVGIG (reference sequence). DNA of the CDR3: TGTGCCTGGAGTGTCTCTGTGGAGACCCAGTACTTC. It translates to CAWSVSVETQYF.

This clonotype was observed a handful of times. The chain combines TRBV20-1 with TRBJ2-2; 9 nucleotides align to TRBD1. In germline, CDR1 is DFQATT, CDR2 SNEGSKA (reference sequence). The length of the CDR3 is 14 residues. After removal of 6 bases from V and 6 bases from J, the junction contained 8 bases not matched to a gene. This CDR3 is CSAPGTGKAGELFF. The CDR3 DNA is TGCAGTGCGCCCGGGACAGGGAAGGCCGGGGAGCTGTTTTTT.

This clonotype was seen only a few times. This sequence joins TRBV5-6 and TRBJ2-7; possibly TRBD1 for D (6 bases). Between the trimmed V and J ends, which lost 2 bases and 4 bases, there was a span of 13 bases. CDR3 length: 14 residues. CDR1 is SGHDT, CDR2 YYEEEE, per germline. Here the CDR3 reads CASSFIQGNYEQYF. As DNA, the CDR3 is TGTGCCAGCAGCTTTATTCAGGGGAATTACGAGCAGTACTTC.

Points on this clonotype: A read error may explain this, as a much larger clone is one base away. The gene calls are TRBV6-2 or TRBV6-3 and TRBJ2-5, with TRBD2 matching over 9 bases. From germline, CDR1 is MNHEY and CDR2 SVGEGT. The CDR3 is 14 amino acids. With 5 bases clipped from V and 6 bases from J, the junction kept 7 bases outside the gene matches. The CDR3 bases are TGTGCCAGCAGTGAACCAGGGACTAGCAAGACCCAGTACTTC. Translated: CASSEPGTSKTQYF.

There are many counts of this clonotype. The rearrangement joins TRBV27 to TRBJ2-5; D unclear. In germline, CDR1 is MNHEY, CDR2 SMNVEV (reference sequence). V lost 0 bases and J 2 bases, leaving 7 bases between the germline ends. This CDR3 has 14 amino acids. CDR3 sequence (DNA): TGTGCCAGCAGTTTATCTCCAGGACAAGAGACCCAGTACTTC. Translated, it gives CASSLSPGQETQYF.